These 17 T cell receptor beta chains were all obtained from the same sample, sequenced in a study of cytomegalovirus exposure and HLA in healthy donors. PCR amplification relied on 60 Vbeta primers (plus 13 Jbeta primers). The repertoire was sequenced with immunoSEQ multiplex PCR; TCRdb's copy has only in-frame clones and lacks some. The sample has about 130,000 clones; about 80% are singletons. Source material: PBMCs. The receptors derive from a girl aged 2 to 10 in good health and CMV-seronegative.

The chain combines TRBV25-1 with TRBJ2-5, with unresolved D. CDR1 MGHDK and CDR2 SYGVNS come from the germline V gene. This CDR3 has 15 residues. V shed 1 base and J shed 2 bases, with 11 bases lying between them. The CDR3 reads CASSEWAGQQETQYF. CDR3 nucleotide sequence: TGTGCCAGCAGTGAATGGGCAGGCCAACAAGAGACCCAGTACTTC. Full variable domain (outside the CDR3, taken from reference TRBV25-1 and TRBJ2-5): EADIYQTPRYLVIGTGKKITLECSQTMGHDKMYWYQQDPGMELHLIHYSYGVNSTEKGDLSSESTVSRIRTEHFPLTLESARPSHTSQYLCASSEWAGQQETQYFGPGTRLLVL.

The chain uses TRBV4-2 and TRBJ2-7; 13 nucleotides align to TRBD2. CDR3 length: 19 residues. Germline V gives CDR1 LGHNA, CDR2 YNFKEQ. V shed 4 bases and J 0 bases; nucleotides not matched to a gene: 12. The CDR3 region is CASSPRTSGSTLDSYEQYF. DNA for the CDR3: TGTGCCAGCAGCCCGAGGACTAGCGGGAGTACCCTGGACTCCTACGAGCAGTACTTC.

This sequence joins TRBV9 and TRBJ1-3; no clear D gene. Per the germline V gene, CDR1 is SGDLS and CDR2 is YYNGEE. The CDR3 loop spans 15 amino acids. The ends were cut back, 0 bases at V and 0 bases at J, with 7 bases in the middle. The CDR3 region is CASSVGPSSGNTIYF. CDR3 bases: TGTGCCAGCAGCGTAGGGCCCAGCTCTGGAAACACCATATATTTT.

The CDR3 DNA is TGTGCCAGCAGCTTGGGTCCAGCGGGAGGGCTAGCGGGGACCCAGTACTTC. Protein product: CASSLGPAGGLAGTQYF. V and J are TRBV5-6 and TRBJ2-5, with 10 nucleotides matching TRBD2. The V gene end was trimmed by 0 bases and the J gene end by 7 bases; junction bases not matched to a gene: 12. This CDR3 has 17 residues. Germline V gene lookup returns CDR1 SGHDT and CDR2 YYEEEE.

This chain links TRBV25-1 with TRBJ2-2; TRBD1 is a possible D gene (6 bases). This CDR3 is 15 amino acids long. CDR1 and CDR2 (germline): MGHDK, SYGVNS. With 0 bases removed from V and 6 bases from J, the gap between germline ends came to 11 bases. The CDR3 region has the DNA TGTGCCAGCAGTGAATACAGGGGAATGGCCGGGGAGCTGTTTTTT. It yields the protein CASSEYRGMAGELFF. Looking up the rest from reference TRBV25-1 and TRBJ2-2 gives the full variable domain: EADIYQTPRYLVIGTGKKITLECSQTMGHDKMYWYQQDPGMELHLIHYSYGVNSTEKGDLSSESTVSRIRTEHFPLTLESARPSHTSQYLCASSEYRGMAGELFFGEGSRLTVL.

This clone has a handful of counts. The rearrangement joins TRBV10-3 to TRBJ1-3; D is unresolved. Per germline, CDR1 ENHRY and CDR2 SYGVKD. Deletions cut 4 bases from V and 4 bases from J, with 8 bases between. The CDR3 runs to 13 residues. Here the CDR3 reads CAISGAAGNTIYF. CDR3 in DNA: TGTGCCATCAGTGGGGCCGCGGGAAACACCATATATTTT.

This rearrangement joins TRBV6-4 to TRBJ2-3, with D hard to call. This CDR3 contains 15 residues. V lost 0 bases to trimming and J lost 0 bases, with 7 bases between them. Germline loops: CDR1 MRHNA, CDR2 SNTAGT. For the CDR3, the DNA is TGTGCCAGCAGTGACTCTATCGGGAGCACAGATACGCAGTATTTT. Translation gives CASSDSIGSTDTQYF.

V is TRBV18 and J is TRBJ2-2; 10 bases fit TRBD1. This CDR3 has 16 amino acids. Trimming took 3 bases from V and 5 from J; bases not matched to a gene: 6. Germline V gives CDR1 KGHSH, CDR2 LQKENI. In nucleotides, the CDR3 is TGTGCCAGCTCACCTTTGACAGGGGGCAAGACCGGGGAGCTGTTTTTT. It translates to CASSPLTGGKTGELFF. Drawing the rest from reference TRBV18 and TRBJ2-2, the complete variable domain is NAGVMQNPRHLVRRRGQEARLRCSPMKGHSHVYWYRQLPEEGLKFMVYLQKENIIDESGMPKERFSAEFPKEGPSILRIQQVVRGDSAAYFCASSPLTGGKTGELFFGEGSRLTVL.

The CDR3 DNA reads TGTGCCAGCAGTGAGTTTTCGAATTCACCCCTCCACTTT. This gives the protein CASSEFSNSPLHF. The chain joins TRBV6-4 to TRBJ1-6; D is undetermined. Germline CDR1 and CDR2: MRHNA and SNTAGT. The CDR3 totals 13 residues. The V end lost 3 bases, the J end lost 7 bases, and 7 bases lay between the germline ends.

J is TRBJ2-3 and V is TRBV7-8; 7 bases are shared with TRBD2. J gave up 0 bases and V 2 bases, and 5 bases lay outside the gene matches. CDR1 SGHVS and CDR2 FQNEAQ come from the germline V gene. The CDR3 consists of 16 residues. The CDR3 is CASSLWVGLSTDTQYF. The DNA of the CDR3 is TGTGCCAGCAGCTTATGGGTGGGACTAAGCACAGATACGCAGTATTTT.

Only a few counts were recorded for this clone. V usage is TRBV28 and J usage is TRBJ1-5, with D perhaps TRBD1 (6 bases). V was cut by 7 bases and J by 3 bases, with 16 bases left in between. CDR1 MDHEN and CDR2 SYDVKM come from the germline V gene. The CDR3 has 15 residues. The CDR3 DNA reads TGTGCCAGCAAGGAAGTCGGGGGGGCCAATCAGCCCCAGCATTTT. Translating it yields CASKEVGGANQPQHF.

This clone was counted a single time. The CDR3 sequence is CASSQGTGQRQETQYF. CDR3 nucleotides: TGCGCCAGCAGCCAAGGGACGGGACAGCGCCAAGAGACCCAGTACTTC. V is TRBV4-3 and J is TRBJ2-5; 7 bases are a match to TRBD1. The ends lost 1 base at V and 1 base at J; junction bases unmatched: 6. This CDR3 contains 16 residues. CDR1 LGHNA and CDR2 YSLEER come from the germline V gene.

The rearrangement joins TRBV7-2 to TRBJ1-6, with a possible D match to TRBD1 (6 bases). V lost 3 bases and J lost 12, with 18 bases in between. The CDR3 runs 15 residues. Germline lookup yields CDR1 SGHTA and CDR2 FQGNSA. The CDR3 protein is CASSFKPDGTLPLHF. The DNA of the CDR3 is TGTGCCAGCAGCTTTAAGCCTGACGGGACACTACCCCTCCACTTT.

The CDR3 loop is CASSQVQRQETQYF. CDR3 sequence (DNA): TGTGCCAGCAGCCAAGTCCAGCGGCAAGAGACCCAGTACTTC. The chain joins TRBV4-2 to TRBJ2-5; weak D call: TRBD2 (5 bases). Germline values: CDR1 LGHNA, CDR2 YNFKEQ. The CDR3 consists of 14 residues. V dropped 1 base and J dropped 2 bases, with 8 bases sitting between them.

CDR3 loop: CASSLGTVGSYEQYF. Here the CDR3 DNA reads TGTGCCAGTAGTCTAGGGACAGTGGGCTCCTACGAGCAGTACTTC. The chain links TRBV19 to TRBJ2-7, with TRBD1 matching over 7 bases. Germline trimming cut 5 bases from V and 0 bases from J; bases unmatched to any gene: 7. The CDR3 runs 15 residues. CDR1 and CDR2 (germline): LNHDA, SQIVND (reference sequence).

This chain joins TRBV20-1 and TRBJ1-3; the D is unclear. The CDR3 runs 11 residues. Germline V gives CDR1 DFQATT, CDR2 SNEGSKA (reference sequence). V gave up 5 bases and J gave up 4 bases, with 6 bases separating them. The CDR3 reads CSAPVGNTIYF. The CDR3 nucleotides are TGCAGTGCTCCCGTGGGAAACACCATATATTTT.

The rearrangement uses TRBV4-2 and TRBJ2-2, with TRBD1 identical over 9 bases. The V gene end was trimmed by 4 bases and the J gene end by 4 bases; junction bases not matched to a gene: 4. This CDR3 region has 15 residues. The germline CDR1 and CDR2 sequences are LGHNA and YNFKEQ. CDR3 residues: CASSLRTGVTGELFF. CDR3 in DNA: TGTGCCAGCAGCCTCCGGACAGGGGTCACCGGGGAGCTGTTTTTT.